This is a list of T cell receptor beta chains from one sample in a study of blood T cells in healthy people across ages. TCRdb re-called the 5' RACE reads through MiXCR, storing one row per CDR3 protein. The sample consists of approximately 490,000 distinct CDR3 sequences, 20% to 30% of them appearing once. Another study also made use of these data, one on T cells of mothers and their children.

Sequences were obtained from blood. The receptors were sampled from a boy younger than 18 in good health. Each CDR3 is given with its conserved first and last residue. A D gene is named only where the DNA matches it firmly.

D: TRBD1
J: TRBJ1-6
V: TRBV14
CDR3: CASSQDRTGNSPLHF

D: TRBD1
J: TRBJ1-4
V: TRBV7-9
CDR3: CASSPRGGRVDNEKLFF

D: -
J: TRBJ2-1
V: TRBV29-1
CDR3: CSAGWVADNEQFF

D: TRBD2
J: TRBJ2-5
V: TRBV6-5
CDR3: CASSYPVGGGQETQYF

D: -
J: TRBJ1-2
V: TRBV7-2
CDR3: CASSPEVGGYTF

D: -
J: TRBJ2-2
V: TRBV6-5
CDR3: CASSYSYTGELFF

D: -
J: TRBJ2-5
V: TRBV29-1
CDR3: CSASGQLWTQYF

D: -
J: TRBJ2-7
V: TRBV28
CDR3: CASSEDQYEQYF

D: -
J: TRBJ2-7
V: TRBV28
CDR3: CASSPSDRTYEQYF

D: TRBD2
J: TRBJ2-1
V: TRBV6-4
CDR3: CASSSGLADYNEQFF

D: -
J: TRBJ2-5
V: TRBV5-1
CDR3: CASSLDRRMVQETQYF

D: TRBD2
J: TRBJ2-7
V: TRBV6-1
CDR3: CASTAGGHEQYF

D: -
J: TRBJ2-1
V: TRBV28
CDR3: CASSLSSGSYNEQFF

D: -
J: TRBJ1-6
V: TRBV2
CDR3: CASSEARFNSPLHF

D: -
J: TRBJ1-5
V: TRBV3-1
CDR3: CASSQVFSQPQHF

D: TRBD2
J: TRBJ2-5
V: TRBV28
CDR3: CASSFSLVSSGRGAQETQYF

D: -
J: -
V: TRBV28
CDR3: CAGSFPHAGGFYEQYF

D: -
J: TRBJ1-3
V: TRBV18
CDR3: CASSPPTGGNTIYF

D: -
J: TRBJ2-1
V: TRBV7-9
CDR3: CASSPDPGTYSYNEQFF

D: -
J: TRBJ2-1
V: TRBV28
CDR3: CASSQPRLGNNEQFF

D: -
J: TRBJ2-1
V: TRBV6-2/TRBV6-3
CDR3: CASSYPIAYLLNEQFF

D: -
J: TRBJ1-2
V: TRBV4-3
CDR3: CASSQAENGANYGYTF

D: TRBD2
J: TRBJ2-3
V: TRBV4-1
CDR3: CASSQAYGLAGVQDTQYF

D: -
J: TRBJ1-1
V: TRBV6-5
CDR3: CASSYRLNTEAFF

D: -
J: TRBJ2-3
V: TRBV2
CDR3: CASRAGARADTQYF

D: -
J: TRBJ2-5
V: TRBV7-3
CDR3: CASSPSASAETQYF

D: -
J: TRBJ2-4
V: TRBV7-2
CDR3: CASSSTRGALVQYF

D: -
J: TRBJ2-7
V: TRBV2
CDR3: CASSESRGPSYEQCF

D: TRBD1
J: TRBJ1-1
V: TRBV7-9
CDR3: CASSPRDSSFLAEAFF

D: TRBD1
J: TRBJ2-4
V: TRBV20-1
CDR3: CSASPGQGGKNIQYF

D: TRBD2
J: TRBJ2-1
V: TRBV7-9
CDR3: CASSFKAGGKHEQFF

D: TRBD2
J: TRBJ2-5
V: TRBV19
CDR3: CASSTLAGGAETQYF

D: -
J: TRBJ1-6
V: TRBV28
CDR3: CASSLGGHQGNSPLHF

D: -
J: TRBJ1-5
V: TRBV5-1
CDR3: CASSLPGTDQPQHF

D: TRBD2
J: TRBJ2-1
V: TRBV7-9
CDR3: CASSSSGGSSYNEQFF

D: -
J: TRBJ1-5
V: TRBV13
CDR3: CASSLGRGANQPQHF

D: TRBD1
J: TRBJ2-5
V: TRBV4-1
CDR3: CASGQRGTATQETQYF

D: TRBD2
J: TRBJ2-7
V: TRBV6-2/TRBV6-3
CDR3: CASSYRDYASYEQYF

D: -
J: -
V: TRBV28
CDR3: CASSVIRGPYEQYF

D: -
J: TRBJ2-3
V: TRBV7-8
CDR3: CASSLVRGVITDTQYF

D: -
J: TRBJ2-7
V: TRBV20-1
CDR3: CSATKPSLYEQYF

D: TRBD1
J: TRBJ2-7
V: TRBV6-2/TRBV6-3
CDR3: CASSYIRQGKEQYF

D: -
J: TRBJ1-2
V: TRBV20-1
CDR3: CSARDHSALWGYTF

D: -
J: TRBJ2-4
V: TRBV2
CDR3: CARQGREVAKNIQYF

D: -
J: TRBJ2-1
V: TRBV6-2/TRBV6-3
CDR3: CASTHPESLVNEQFF

D: TRBD2
J: -
V: TRBV20-1
CDR3: CSTTGLGYEQYF

D: TRBD1
J: -
V: TRBV24-1
CDR3: CATSDMGTGSRGEQYF

D: -
J: TRBJ2-2
V: TRBV5-1
CDR3: CASSLEGAEGPGELFF